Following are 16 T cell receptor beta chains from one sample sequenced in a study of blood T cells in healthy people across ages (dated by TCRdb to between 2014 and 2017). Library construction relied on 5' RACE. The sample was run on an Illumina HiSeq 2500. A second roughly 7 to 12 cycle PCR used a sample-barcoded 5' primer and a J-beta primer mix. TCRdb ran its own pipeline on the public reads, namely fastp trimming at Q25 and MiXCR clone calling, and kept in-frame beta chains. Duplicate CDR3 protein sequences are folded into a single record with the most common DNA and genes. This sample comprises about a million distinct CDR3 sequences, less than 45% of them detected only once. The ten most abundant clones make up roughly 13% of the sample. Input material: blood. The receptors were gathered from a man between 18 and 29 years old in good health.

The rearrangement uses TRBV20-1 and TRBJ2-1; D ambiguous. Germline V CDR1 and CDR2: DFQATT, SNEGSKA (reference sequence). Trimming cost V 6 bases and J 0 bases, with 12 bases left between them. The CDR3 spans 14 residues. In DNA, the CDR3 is TGCAGTGCCCACACAGCTAGCTCCTACAATGAGCAGTTCTTC. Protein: CSAHTASSYNEQFF.

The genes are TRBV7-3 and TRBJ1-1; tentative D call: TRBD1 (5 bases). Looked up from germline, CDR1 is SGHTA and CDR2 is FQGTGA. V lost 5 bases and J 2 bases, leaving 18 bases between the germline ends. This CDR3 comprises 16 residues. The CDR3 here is CASSQQGTGYNTEAFF. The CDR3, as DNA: TGTGCCAGCAGCCAGCAGGGTACGGGCTATAACACTGAAGCTTTCTTT. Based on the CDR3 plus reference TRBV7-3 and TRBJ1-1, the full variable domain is GAGVSQTPSNKVTEKGKYVELRCDPISGHTALYWYRQSLGQGPEFLIYFQGTGAADDSGLPNDRFFAVRPEGSVSTLKIQRTERGDSAVYLCASSQQGTGYNTEAFFGQGTRLTVV.

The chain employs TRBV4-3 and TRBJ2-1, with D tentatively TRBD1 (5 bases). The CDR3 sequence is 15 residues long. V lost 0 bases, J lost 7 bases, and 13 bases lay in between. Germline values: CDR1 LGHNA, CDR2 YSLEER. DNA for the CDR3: TGCGCCAGCAGCCAAGATGGCGACAGTACTAATGAGCAGTTCTTC. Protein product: CASSQDGDSTNEQFF.

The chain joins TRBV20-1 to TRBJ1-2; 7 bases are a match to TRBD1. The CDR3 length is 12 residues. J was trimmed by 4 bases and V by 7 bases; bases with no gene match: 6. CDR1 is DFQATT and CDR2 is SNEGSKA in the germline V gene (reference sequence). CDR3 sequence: CSVTGVSYGYTF. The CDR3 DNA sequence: TGCAGTGTTACAGGGGTGAGCTATGGCTACACCTTC.

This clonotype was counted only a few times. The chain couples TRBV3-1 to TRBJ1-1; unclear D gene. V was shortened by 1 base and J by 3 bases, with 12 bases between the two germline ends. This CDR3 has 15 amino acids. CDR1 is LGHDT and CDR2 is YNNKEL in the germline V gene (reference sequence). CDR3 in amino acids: CASSQGGVEDTEAFF. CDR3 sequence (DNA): TGTGCCAGCAGCCAAGGCGGGGTAGAGGACACTGAAGCTTTCTTT.

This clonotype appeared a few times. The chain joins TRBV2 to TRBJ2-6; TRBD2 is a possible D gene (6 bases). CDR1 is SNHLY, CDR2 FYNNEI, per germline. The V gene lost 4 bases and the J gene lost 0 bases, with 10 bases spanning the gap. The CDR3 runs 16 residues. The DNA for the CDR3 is TGTGCCAGCAGTGGGGGACTGCTCTCTGGGGCCAACGTCCTGACTTTC. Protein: CASSGGLLSGANVLTF.

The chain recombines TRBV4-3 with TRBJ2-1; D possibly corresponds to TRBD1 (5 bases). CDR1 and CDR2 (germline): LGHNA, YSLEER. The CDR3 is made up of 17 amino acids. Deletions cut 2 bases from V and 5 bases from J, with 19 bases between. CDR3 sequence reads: CASSQWLDQGGNNEQFF. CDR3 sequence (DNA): TGCGCCAGCAGCCAATGGCTCGACCAGGGTGGGAACAATGAGCAGTTCTTC.

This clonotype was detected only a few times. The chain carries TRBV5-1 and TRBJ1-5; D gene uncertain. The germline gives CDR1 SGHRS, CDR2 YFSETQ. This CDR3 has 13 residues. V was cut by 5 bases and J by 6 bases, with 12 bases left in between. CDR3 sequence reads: CASREGFGQPQHF. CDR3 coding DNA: TGCGCCAGCAGGGAAGGGTTCGGTCAGCCCCAGCATTTT.

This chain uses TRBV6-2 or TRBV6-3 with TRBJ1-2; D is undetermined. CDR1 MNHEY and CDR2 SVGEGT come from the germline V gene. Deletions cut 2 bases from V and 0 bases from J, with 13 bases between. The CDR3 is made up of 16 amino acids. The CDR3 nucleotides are TGTGCCAGCAGTTACAGCGGGTACCGGACTAACTATGGCTACACCTTC. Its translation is CASSYSGYRTNYGYTF.

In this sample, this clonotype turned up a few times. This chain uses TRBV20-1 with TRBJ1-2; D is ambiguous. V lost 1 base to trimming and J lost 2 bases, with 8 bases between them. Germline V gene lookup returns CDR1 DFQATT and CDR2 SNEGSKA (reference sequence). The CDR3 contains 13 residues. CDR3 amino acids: CSARVGQNYGYTF. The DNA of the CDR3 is TGCAGTGCTAGAGTCGGGCAGAACTATGGCTACACCTTC.

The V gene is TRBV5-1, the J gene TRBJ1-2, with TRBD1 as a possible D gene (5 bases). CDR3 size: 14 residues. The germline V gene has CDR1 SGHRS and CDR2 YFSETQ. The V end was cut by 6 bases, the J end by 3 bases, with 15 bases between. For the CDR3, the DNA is TGCGCCAGCACCGTCGGAGGGGCAGACTATGGCTACACCTTC. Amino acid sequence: CASTVGGADYGYTF.

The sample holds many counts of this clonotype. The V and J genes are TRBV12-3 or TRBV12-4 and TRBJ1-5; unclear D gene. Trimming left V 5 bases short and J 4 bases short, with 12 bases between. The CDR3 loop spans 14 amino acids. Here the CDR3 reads CASSPDTGNQPQHF. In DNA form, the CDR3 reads TGTGCCAGCAGTCCCGACACCGGAAATCAGCCCCAGCATTTT.

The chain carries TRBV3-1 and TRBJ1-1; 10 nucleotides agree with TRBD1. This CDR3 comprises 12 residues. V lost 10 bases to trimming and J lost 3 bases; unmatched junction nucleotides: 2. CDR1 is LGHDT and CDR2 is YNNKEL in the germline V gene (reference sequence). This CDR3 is CATGTGDTEAFF. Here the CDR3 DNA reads TGTGCCACCGGGACAGGGGACACTGAAGCTTTCTTT.

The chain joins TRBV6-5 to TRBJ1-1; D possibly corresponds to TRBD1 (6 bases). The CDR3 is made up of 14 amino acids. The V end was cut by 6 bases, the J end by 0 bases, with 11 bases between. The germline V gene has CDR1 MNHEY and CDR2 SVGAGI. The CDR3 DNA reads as TGTGCCAGCAGCTATTCAGGGGTGAACACTGAAGCTTTCTTT. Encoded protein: CASSYSGVNTEAFF.

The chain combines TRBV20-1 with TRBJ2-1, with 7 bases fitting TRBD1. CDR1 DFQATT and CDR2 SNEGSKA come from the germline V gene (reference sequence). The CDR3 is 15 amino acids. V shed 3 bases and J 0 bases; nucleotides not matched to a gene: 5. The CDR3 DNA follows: TGCAGTGCTAGCTGGGACAGATTCTCCTACAATGAGCAGTTCTTC. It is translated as CSASWDRFSYNEQFF.

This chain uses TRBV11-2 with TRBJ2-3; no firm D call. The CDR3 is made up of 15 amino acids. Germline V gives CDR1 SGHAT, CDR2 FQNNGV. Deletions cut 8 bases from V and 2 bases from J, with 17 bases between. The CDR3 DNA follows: TGTGCCAGCGGAATTGACTCCAGTTTCACAGATACGCAGTATTTT. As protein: CASGIDSSFTDTQYF.